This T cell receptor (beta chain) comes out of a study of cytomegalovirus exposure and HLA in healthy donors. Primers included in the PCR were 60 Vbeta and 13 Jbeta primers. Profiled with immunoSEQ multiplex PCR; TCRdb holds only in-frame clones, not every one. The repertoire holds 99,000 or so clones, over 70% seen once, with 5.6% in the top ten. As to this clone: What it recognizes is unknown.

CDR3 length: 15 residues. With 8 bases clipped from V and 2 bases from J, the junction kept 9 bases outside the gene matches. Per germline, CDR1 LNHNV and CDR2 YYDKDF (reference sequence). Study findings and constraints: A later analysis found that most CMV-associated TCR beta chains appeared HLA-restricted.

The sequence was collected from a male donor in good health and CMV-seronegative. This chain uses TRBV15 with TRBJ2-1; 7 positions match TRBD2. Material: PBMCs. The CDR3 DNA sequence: TGTGCCACCTCCTCGCCAGGGAGGGCCTACAATGAGCAGTTCTTC. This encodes CATSSPGRAYNEQFF.